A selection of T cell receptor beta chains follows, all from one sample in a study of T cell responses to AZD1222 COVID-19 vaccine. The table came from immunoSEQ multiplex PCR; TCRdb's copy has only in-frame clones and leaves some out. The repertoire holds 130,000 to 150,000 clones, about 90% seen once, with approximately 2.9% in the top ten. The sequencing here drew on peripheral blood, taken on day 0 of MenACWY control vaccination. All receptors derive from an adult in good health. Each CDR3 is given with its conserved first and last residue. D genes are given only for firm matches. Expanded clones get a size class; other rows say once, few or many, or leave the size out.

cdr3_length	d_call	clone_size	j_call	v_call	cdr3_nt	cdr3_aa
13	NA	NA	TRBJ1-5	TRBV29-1	TGCAGCGTCAGACCCGGGGCGAGTCAGCCCCAGCATTTT	CSVRPGASQPQHF
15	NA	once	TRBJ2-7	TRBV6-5	TGTGCCAGCAGTCAGGGGCGCAGGTTAGGGCACGAGCAGTACTTC	CASSQGRRLGHEQYF
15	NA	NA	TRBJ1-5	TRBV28	TGTGCCAGCGGCCGTTGGAGCGCCTTGGGTCAGCCCCAGCATTTT	CASGRWSALGQPQHF
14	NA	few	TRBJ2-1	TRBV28	TGTGCCAGCAGTTTAGTGGGCCCCTACAATGAGCAGTTCTTC	CASSLVGPYNEQFF
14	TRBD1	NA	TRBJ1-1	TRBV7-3	TGTGCCAGCAGCTCGACAGGGGCGAACACTGAAGCTTTCTTT	CASSSTGANTEAFF
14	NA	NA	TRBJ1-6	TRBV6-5	TGTGCCAGCAGTCTGCGACAGGAACGCTCACCCCTCCACTTT	CASSLRQERSPLHF
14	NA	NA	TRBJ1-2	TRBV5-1	TGCGCCAGCAGCCAGGGATCAGCTAACTATGGCTACACCTTC	CASSQGSANYGYTF
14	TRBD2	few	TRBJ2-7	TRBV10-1	TGCGCCAGCAGTGAAGGCGGGAGCTCCTACGAGCAGTACTTC	CASSEGGSSYEQYF
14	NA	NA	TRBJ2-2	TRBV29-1	TGCAGCGTTGAAGAACGGGGGTTTTCCGGGGAGCTGTTTTTT	CSVEERGFSGELFF
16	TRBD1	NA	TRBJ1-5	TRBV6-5	TGTGCCAGCAGTTTCCCCGGGACAGGGGTGAGACAGCCCCAGCATTTT	CASSFPGTGVRQPQHF
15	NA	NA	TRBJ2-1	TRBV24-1	TGTGCCACCAGTGATTCAGGGGCAGCCTACAATGAGCAGTTCTTC	CATSDSGAAYNEQFF
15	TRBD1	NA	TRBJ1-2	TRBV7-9	TGTGCCAGCAGCTTATATTGGGACAGGGCTCGGGGCTACACCTTC	CASSLYWDRARGYTF
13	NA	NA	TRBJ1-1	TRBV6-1	TGTGCCAGCAGTGACAACGGATACACTGAAGCTTTCTTT	CASSDNGYTEAFF
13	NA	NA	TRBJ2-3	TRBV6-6	TGTGCCAGCAGTTACTCACCGGTAGATACGCAGTATTTT	CASSYSPVDTQYF
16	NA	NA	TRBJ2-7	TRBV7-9	TGTGCCAGCAGCGGAGGTTCCGGGACCGGCCAATACGAGCAGTACTTC	CASSGGSGTGQYEQYF
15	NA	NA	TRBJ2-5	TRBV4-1	TGCGCCAGCAGCCAAGGTAATCGCGGACAAGAGACCCAGTACTTC	CASSQGNRGQETQYF
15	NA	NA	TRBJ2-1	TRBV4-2	TGTGCCAGCAGCCAAGATGACGGGCCCTACAATGAGCAGTTCTTC	CASSQDDGPYNEQFF
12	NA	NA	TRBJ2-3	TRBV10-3	TGTGCCATCAGCCGGTTTGAAGATACGCAGTATTTT	CAISRFEDTQYF
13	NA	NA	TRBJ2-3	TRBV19	TGTGCCAGTAGTATTCAGGGTCCAGATACGCAGTATTTT	CASSIQGPDTQYF
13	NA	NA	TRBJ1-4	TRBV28	TGTGCCAGCACATCAACAACTAATGAAAAACTGTTTTTT	CASTSTTNEKLFF
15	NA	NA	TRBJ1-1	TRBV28	TGTGCCAGCAGTTTATCGTCAGGGAGAGGCACTGAAGCTTTCTTT	CASSLSSGRGTEAFF
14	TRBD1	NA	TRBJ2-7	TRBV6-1	TGTGCCAGCAGTGAAAGGGGACAGGTTCGAGAGCAGTACTTC	CASSERGQVREQYF
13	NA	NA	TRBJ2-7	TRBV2	TGTGCCAGCAGCGCCGGGCGCTACTACGAGCAGTACTTC	CASSAGRYYEQYF
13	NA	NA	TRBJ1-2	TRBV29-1	TGCAGCGTTTTCCAGAGTTTTAACTATGGCTACACCTTC	CSVFQSFNYGYTF
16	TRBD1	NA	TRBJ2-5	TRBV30	TGTGCCTGGAATTTAAGGGACAGGGTAGGAGGCGAGACCCAGTACTTC	CAWNLRDRVGGETQYF
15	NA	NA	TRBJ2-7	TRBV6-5	TGTGCCAGCAGTTACTCAATGGGCCTCTCCTACGAGCAGTACTTC	CASSYSMGLSYEQYF
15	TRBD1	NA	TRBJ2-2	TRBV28	TGTGCCAGCAGTTCTGGACAGGGGAACACCGGGGAGCTGTTTTTT	CASSSGQGNTGELFF
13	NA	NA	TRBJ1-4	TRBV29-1	TGCAGCGCCAACCGGGACACGGGGGAAAAACTGTTTTTT	CSANRDTGEKLFF
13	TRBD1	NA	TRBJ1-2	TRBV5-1	TGCGCCAGCAGCTTCACAGGGGCCTATGGCTACACCTTC	CASSFTGAYGYTF
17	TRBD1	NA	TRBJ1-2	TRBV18	TGTGCCAGCTCACCAATGACAGGGGGAGAATTAAACTATGGCTACACCTTC	CASSPMTGGELNYGYTF
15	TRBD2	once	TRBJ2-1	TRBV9	TGTGCCAGCAGCGTAGCAGCGGGAGGTTGGAATGAGCAGTTCTTC	CASSVAAGGWNEQFF
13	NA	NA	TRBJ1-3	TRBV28	TGTGCCAGCAGTTTAGCCATGGGAAACACCATATATTTT	CASSLAMGNTIYF
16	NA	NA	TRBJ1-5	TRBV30	TGTGCCTGGAGTGGCGAAGGGGGATATAGCAATCAGCCCCAGCATTTT	CAWSGEGGYSNQPQHF
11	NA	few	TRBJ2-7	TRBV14	TGTGCCAGCAGTCGATACGACGAGCAGTACTTC	CASSRYDEQYF
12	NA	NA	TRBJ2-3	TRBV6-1	TGTGCCAGCAGTGAAGCGGCAGATACGCAGTATTTT	CASSEAADTQYF
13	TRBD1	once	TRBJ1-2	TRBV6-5	TGTGCCAGCAGTCAAACAGGGGGATTAGACTACACCTTC	CASSQTGGLDYTF
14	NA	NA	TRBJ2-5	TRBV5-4	TGTGCCAGCAGCCGAGACAGAGTCAAAGAGACCCAGTACTTC	CASSRDRVKETQYF
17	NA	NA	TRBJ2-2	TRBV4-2	TGTGCCAGCAGCCAAGATAGGACGGGGGCGAACACCGGGGAGCTGTTTTTT	CASSQDRTGANTGELFF
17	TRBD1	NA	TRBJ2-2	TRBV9	TGTGCCAGCAGCGTAGGCCCGACAGGGGACTACACCGGGGAGCTGTTTTTT	CASSVGPTGDYTGELFF
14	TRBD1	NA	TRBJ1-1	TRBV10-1	TGCGCCAGCAGCCCGGGACAGGAGAACACTGAAGCTTTCTTT	CASSPGQENTEAFF
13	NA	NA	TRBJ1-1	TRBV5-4	TGTGCCAGCAGCGCGGGCCGGGACACTGAAGCTTTCTTT	CASSAGRDTEAFF
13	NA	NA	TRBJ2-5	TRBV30	TGTGCCTGGAGTAAGGGACGGGGCGAGACCCAGTACTTC	CAWSKGRGETQYF
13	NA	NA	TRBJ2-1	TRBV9	TGTGCCAGCAGCGTCGACGCCCCCAATGAGCAGTTCTTC	CASSVDAPNEQFF
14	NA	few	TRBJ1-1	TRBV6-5	TGTGCCAGCAGTTACGGAGGGGTTAACACTGAAGCTTTCTTT	CASSYGGVNTEAFF
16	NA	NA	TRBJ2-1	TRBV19	TGTGCCAGTAGCCCAAAGAGGGGGGCGTTCTACAATGAGCAGTTCTTC	CASSPKRGAFYNEQFF
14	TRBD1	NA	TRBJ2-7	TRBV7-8	TGTGCCAGCAGCTCCGGGACAGCTGACTACGAGCAGTACTTC	CASSSGTADYEQYF
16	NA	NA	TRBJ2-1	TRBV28	TGTGCCAGCAGCTTAGAGGGCCAAAGCTCCTACAATGAGCAGTTCTTC	CASSLEGQSSYNEQFF
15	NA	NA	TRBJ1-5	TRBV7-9	TGTGCCAGCAGCTCCGCGACGACAGTTGATCAGCCCCAGCATTTT	CASSSATTVDQPQHF
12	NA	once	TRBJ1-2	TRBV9	TGTGCCAGCAGCGTAGGTCCGGCCGGCTACACCTTC	CASSVGPAGYTF
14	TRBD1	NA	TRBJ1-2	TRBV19	TGTGCCAGTAGTCGTGCAGGGGGCCACTATGGCTACACCTTC	CASSRAGGHYGYTF
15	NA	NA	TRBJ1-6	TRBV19	TGTGCCAGCCATTCTCTTGGGCAGGGGAATTCACCCCTCCACTTT	CASHSLGQGNSPLHF
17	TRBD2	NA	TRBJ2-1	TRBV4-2	TGTGCCAGCAGCCAAGATCATGGTAGCGGGGGGTACAATGAGCAGTTCTTC	CASSQDHGSGGYNEQFF
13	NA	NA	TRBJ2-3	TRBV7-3	TGTGCCAGCAGCCTCCGCCGGGGGGATACGCAGTATTTT	CASSLRRGDTQYF
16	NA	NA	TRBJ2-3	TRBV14	TGTGCCAGCAGCCAAGGCGGGACTCTACTCAGAGATACGCAGTATTTT	CASSQGGTLLRDTQYF
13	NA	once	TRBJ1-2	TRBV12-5	TGTGCTAGTGGCCGAGGGGAGATTGTAGGCTACACCTTC	CASGRGEIVGYTF